A selection of T cell receptor beta chains follows, all from one sample in a study of shared clonotypes between healthy human individuals. The method was immunoSEQ multiplex PCR; TCRdb's version includes in-frame clones alone and lacks a portion of them. In the table there are around 620,000 clones, approximately 95% of which are singletons. The sample was naive CD8+ T cells sorted from blood. The receptor set was obtained from a woman aged 25-40 years in good health. Both conserved end residues are part of each CDR3. The D gene is left open where the match is weak. Size is omitted from some rows. Given values are once, few, many or a class for expanded clones.

TRBV7-8	NA	TRBJ2-2	NA	CASSWGRGQSYTGELFF	TGTGCCAGCAGCTGGGGACGAGGGCAGTCGTACACCGGGGAGCTGTTTTTT
TRBV14	TRBD1	TRBJ2-6	NA	CASSRDRVSGANVLTF	TGTGCCAGCAGCCGGGACAGGGTCTCTGGGGCCAACGTCCTGACTTTC
TRBV5-4	TRBD2	TRBJ2-7	once	CASSLAGGVVEQYF	TGTGCCAGCAGCTTGGCGGGAGGTGTGGTCGAGCAGTACTTC
TRBV6-1	TRBD2	TRBJ2-1	NA	CASAELAGDTGEQFF	TGTGCCAGCGCCGAACTAGCGGGAGATACGGGTGAGCAGTTCTTC
TRBV28	NA	TRBJ2-5	NA	CASSFGLRETQYF	TGTGCCAGCAGTTTTGGGCTGCGGGAGACCCAGTACTTC
TRBV28	TRBD2	TRBJ2-7	NA	CASSLNRLAGSSYEQYF	TGTGCCAGCAGTTTAAATCGGCTAGCGGGGTCCTCCTACGAGCAGTACTTC
TRBV11-3	NA	TRBJ2-2	NA	CASSLDIRLEDTGELFF	TGTGCCAGCAGCTTAGATATAAGGCTAGAAGACACCGGGGAGCTGTTTTTT
TRBV27	NA	TRBJ1-2	NA	CASRRDTHNYGYTF	TGTGCCAGCCGGCGGGACACACATAACTATGGCTACACCTTC
TRBV28	TRBD2	TRBJ2-3	NA	CASSILAGNTDTQYF	TGTGCCAGCAGTATCCTAGCGGGCAACACAGATACGCAGTATTTT
TRBV29-1	NA	TRBJ2-2	NA	CSVLRANTGELFF	TGCAGCGTTTTGCGGGCGAACACCGGGGAGCTGTTTTTT
TRBV18	TRBD2	TRBJ2-1	NA	CASSPPGLAGGPGEQFF	TGTGCCAGCTCACCGCCGGGACTAGCGGGAGGACCTGGTGAGCAGTTCTTC
TRBV7-9	NA	TRBJ2-1	NA	CASSNHKRGSEQFF	TGTGCCAGCAGCAACCACAAGCGCGGTAGTGAGCAGTTCTTC
TRBV27	TRBD2	TRBJ2-7	NA	CASLSAGGEQYF	TGTGCCAGCCTATCAGCGGGAGGGGAGCAGTACTTC
TRBV7-9	TRBD1	TRBJ1-2	NA	CASSSEGQDNYGYTF	TGTGCCAGCAGCTCAGAGGGACAGGATAACTATGGCTACACCTTC
TRBV6-1	NA	TRBJ2-7	NA	CASSEGSYEQYF	TGTGCCAGCAGTGAAGGCTCCTACGAGCAGTACTTC
TRBV5-1	NA	TRBJ2-1	NA	CASSAIFVGTLSYNEQFF	TGCGCCAGCAGCGCGATTTTTGTGGGGACCTTATCCTACAATGAGCAGTTCTTC
TRBV28	NA	TRBJ2-7	NA	CASTHSSYEQYF	TGTGCCAGCACCCACAGTAGCTACGAGCAGTACTTC
TRBV28	TRBD2	TRBJ2-1	NA	CASSFVAGVYNEQFF	TGTGCCAGCAGTTTTGTAGCGGGAGTCTACAATGAGCAGTTCTTC
TRBV5-4	NA	TRBJ2-1	NA	CASSLASVEVQFF	TGTGCCAGCAGCTTGGCTTCAGTCGAAGTGCAGTTCTTC
TRBV11-2	NA	TRBJ2-3	NA	CASSLDYRSLGPTDTQYF	TGTGCCAGCAGCTTAGATTACAGGAGCCTAGGGCCCACAGATACGCAGTATTTT
TRBV14	NA	TRBJ2-7	NA	CASSQNPRLEQYF	TGTGCCAGCAGCCAAAACCCGCGGCTGGAGCAGTACTTC
TRBV5-1	NA	TRBJ2-7	NA	CASSYNQEYEQYF	TGCGCCAGCAGCTATAACCAGGAGTACGAGCAGTACTTC
TRBV19	NA	TRBJ2-3	NA	CASSIDPTYGPSIRTDTQYF	TGTGCCAGTAGTATAGACCCCACTTATGGGCCCTCAATACGCACAGATACGCAGTATTTT